The clone carrying this TCR beta chain has a handful of counts. These data originate in a study of CD8+CD57+ T cells in acquired aplastic anemia. Genomic DNA, serving as template, underwent TCR beta VDJ and CDR3 profiling. TCRdb redid the calling of the reads with MiXCR, one entry per CDR3 protein. The sample has fewer than 200,000 distinct CDR3 sequences; 48% are singletons. Germline V gene lookup returns CDR1 SNHLY and CDR2 FYNNEI. This CDR3 has 13 amino acids. With 6 bases removed from V and 7 bases from J, the gap between germline ends came to 13 bases. The authors sequenced patients whose flow cytometry had shown CD8+CD57+ cell expansion.

The specimen was sorted CD4+, CD8+, or CD8+CD57+ T cells (not recorded which) from PBMCs. This chain joins TRBV2 and TRBJ1-5; possible D gene TRBD1, 6 bases. This TCR derives from a human donor with aplastic anemia. The CDR3 region is CASRRGVGQPQHF. In DNA, the CDR3 is TGTGCCAGCAGGAGGGGGGTTGGGCAGCCCCAGCATTTT.